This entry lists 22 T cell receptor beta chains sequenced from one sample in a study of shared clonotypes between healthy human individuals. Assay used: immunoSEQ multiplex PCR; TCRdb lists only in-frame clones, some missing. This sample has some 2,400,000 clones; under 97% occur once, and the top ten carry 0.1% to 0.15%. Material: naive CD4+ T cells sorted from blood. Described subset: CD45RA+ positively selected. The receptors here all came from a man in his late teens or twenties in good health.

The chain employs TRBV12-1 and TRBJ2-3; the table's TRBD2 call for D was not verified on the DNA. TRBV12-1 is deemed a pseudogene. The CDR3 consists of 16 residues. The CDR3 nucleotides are TGTGCCAGCAGCTTTGGTCAGAAGCGTAGCACAGATACGCAGTATTTT. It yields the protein CASSFGQKRSTDTQYF.

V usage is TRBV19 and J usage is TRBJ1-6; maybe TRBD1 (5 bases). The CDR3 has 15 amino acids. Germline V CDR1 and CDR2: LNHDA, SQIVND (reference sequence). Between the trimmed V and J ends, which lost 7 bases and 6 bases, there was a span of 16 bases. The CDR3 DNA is TGTGCCAGTAAATTGGGGCAGGGTGGTAATTCACCCCTCCACTTT. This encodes CASKLGQGGNSPLHF.

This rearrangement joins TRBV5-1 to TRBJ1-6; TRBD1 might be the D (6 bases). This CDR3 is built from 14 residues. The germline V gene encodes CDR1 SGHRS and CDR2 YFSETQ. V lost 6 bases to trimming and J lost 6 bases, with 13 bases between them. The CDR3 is CASTEGGPNSPLHF. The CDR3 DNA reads TGCGCCAGCACCGAGGGGGGGCCTAATTCACCCCTCCACTTT.

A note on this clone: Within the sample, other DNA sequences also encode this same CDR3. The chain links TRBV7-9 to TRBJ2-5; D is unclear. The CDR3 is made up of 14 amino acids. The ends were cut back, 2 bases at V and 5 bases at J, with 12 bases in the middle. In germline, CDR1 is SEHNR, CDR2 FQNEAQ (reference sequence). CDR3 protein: CASSLRLDQETQYF. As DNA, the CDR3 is TGTGCCAGCAGCTTAAGGCTAGATCAGGAGACCCAGTACTTC.

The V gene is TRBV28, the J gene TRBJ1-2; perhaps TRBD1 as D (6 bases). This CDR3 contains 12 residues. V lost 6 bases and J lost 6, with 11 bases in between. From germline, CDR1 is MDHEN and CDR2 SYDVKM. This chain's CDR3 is CASSHRQDGYTF. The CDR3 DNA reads TGTGCCAGCAGCCATCGACAGGATGGCTACACCTTC.

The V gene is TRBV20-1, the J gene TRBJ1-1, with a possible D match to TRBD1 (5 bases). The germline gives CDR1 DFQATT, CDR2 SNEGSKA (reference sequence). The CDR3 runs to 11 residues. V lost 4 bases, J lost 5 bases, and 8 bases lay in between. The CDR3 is CSAMGQTEAFF. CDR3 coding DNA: TGCAGTGCTATGGGGCAGACTGAAGCTTTCTTT.

In DNA, the CDR3 is TGTGCCTGGAGTCCGTTGCAGGGGCCCTACGAGCAGTACTTC. Translated: CAWSPLQGPYEQYF. The chain has TRBV30 and TRBJ2-7, with D possibly matching TRBD1 (6 bases). The CDR3 has 14 amino acids. V was trimmed by 2 bases and J by 2 bases, leaving 13 bases between them. The germline CDR1 and CDR2 sequences are GTSNPN and SVGIG (reference sequence).

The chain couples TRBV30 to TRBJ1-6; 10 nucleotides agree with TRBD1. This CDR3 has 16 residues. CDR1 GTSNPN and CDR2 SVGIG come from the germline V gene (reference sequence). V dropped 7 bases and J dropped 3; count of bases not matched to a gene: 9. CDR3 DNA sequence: TGTGCCTTTGGAGTCCGGGACAGGGGCTATAATTCACCCCTCCACTTT. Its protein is CAFGVRDRGYNSPLHF.

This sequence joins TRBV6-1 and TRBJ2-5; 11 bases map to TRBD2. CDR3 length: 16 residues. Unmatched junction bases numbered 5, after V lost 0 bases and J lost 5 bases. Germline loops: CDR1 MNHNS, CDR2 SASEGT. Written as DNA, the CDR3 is TGTGCCAGCAGTGAAGCTAGCGGGAGGGCCTGGGAGACCCAGTACTTC. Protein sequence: CASSEASGRAWETQYF.

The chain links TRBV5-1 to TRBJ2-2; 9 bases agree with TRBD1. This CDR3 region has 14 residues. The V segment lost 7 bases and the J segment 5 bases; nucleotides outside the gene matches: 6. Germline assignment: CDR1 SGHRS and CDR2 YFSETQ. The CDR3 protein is CASSDRGGTGELFF. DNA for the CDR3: TGCGCCAGCTCGGACAGGGGTGGGACCGGGGAGCTGTTTTTT.

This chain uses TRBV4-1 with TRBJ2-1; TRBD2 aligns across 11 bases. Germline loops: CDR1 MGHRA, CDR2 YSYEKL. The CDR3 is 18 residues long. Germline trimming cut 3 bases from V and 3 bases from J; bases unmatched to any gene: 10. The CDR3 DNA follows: TGCGCCAGCAGCCACCCGGACGGGACTAGCGGCTTCTACAATGAGCAGTTCTTC. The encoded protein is CASSHPDGTSGFYNEQFF.

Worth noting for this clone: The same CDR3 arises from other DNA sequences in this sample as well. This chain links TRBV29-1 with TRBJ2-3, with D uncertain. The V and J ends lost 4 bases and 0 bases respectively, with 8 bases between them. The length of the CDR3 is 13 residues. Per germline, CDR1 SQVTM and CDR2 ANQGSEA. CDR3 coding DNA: TGCAGCGTTGGGTCCACTAGCACAGATACGCAGTATTTT. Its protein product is CSVGSTSTDTQYF.

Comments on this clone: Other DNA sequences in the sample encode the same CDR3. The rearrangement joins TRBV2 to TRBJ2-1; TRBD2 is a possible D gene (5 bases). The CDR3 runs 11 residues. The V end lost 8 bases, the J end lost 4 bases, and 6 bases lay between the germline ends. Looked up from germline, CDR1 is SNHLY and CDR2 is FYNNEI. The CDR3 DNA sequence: TGTGCCAGCCGGGGTTACAATGAGCAGTTCTTC. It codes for CASRGYNEQFF.

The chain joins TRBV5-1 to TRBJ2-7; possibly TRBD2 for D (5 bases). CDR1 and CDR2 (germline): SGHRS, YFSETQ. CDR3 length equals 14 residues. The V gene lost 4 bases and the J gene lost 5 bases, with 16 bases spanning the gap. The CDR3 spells CASSLSDSGDEQYF. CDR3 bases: TGCGCCAGCAGCCTGTCCGACTCCGGGGACGAGCAGTACTTC.

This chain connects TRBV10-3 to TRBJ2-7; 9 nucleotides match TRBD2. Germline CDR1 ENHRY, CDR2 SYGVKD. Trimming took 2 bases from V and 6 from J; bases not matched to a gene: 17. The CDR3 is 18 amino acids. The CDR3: CAISETSAGGPAAPEQYF. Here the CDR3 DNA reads TGTGCCATCAGTGAGACCTCAGCGGGGGGCCCCGCGGCCCCCGAGCAGTACTTC.

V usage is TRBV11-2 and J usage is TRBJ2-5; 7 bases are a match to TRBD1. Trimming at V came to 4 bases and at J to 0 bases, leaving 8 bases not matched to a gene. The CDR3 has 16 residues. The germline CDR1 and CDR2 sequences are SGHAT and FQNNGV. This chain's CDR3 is CASSSSTGSYQETQYF. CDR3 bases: TGTGCCAGCAGCTCCTCGACAGGGTCGTACCAAGAGACCCAGTACTTC.

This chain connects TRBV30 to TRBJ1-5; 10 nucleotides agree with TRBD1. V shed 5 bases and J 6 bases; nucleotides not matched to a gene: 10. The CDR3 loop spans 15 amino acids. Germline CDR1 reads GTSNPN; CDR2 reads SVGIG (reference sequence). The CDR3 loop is CAWGPGQGFIQPQHF. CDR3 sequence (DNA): TGTGCCTGGGGGCCGGGACAGGGGTTCATTCAGCCCCAGCATTTT.

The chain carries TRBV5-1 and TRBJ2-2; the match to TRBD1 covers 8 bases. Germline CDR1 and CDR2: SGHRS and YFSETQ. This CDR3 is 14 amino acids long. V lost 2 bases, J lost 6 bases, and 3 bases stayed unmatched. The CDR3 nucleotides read TGCGCCAGCAGCTTACAGGGGGTAGCCGGGGAGCTGTTTTTT. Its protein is CASSLQGVAGELFF.

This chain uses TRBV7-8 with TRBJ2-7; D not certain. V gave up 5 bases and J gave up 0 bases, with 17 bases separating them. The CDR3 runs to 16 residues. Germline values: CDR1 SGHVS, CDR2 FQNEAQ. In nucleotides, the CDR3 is TGTGCCAGCAGCCCCCGAACCGGGCAGAGCTCCTACGAGCAGTACTTC. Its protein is CASSPRTGQSSYEQYF.

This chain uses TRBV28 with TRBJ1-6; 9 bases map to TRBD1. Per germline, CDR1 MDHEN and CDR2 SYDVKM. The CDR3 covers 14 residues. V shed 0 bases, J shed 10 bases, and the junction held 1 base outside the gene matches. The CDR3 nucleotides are TGTGCCAGCAGTTTATGGACAGGGGGATCACCCCTCCACTTT. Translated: CASSLWTGGSPLHF.

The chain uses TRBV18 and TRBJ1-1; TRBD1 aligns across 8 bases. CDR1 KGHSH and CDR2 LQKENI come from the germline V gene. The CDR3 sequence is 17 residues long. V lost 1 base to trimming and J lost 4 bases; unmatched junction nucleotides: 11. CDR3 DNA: TGTGCCAGCTCACCACTAGGCACAGGGGGTGGCGTCACTGAAGCTTTCTTT. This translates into CASSPLGTGGGVTEAFF.

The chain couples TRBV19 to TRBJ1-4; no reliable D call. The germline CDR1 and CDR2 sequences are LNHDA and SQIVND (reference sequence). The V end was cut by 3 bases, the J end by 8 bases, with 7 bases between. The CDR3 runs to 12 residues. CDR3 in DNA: TGTGCCAGTAGTATCTCGGGAGAAAAACTGTTTTTT. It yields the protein CASSISGEKLFF.